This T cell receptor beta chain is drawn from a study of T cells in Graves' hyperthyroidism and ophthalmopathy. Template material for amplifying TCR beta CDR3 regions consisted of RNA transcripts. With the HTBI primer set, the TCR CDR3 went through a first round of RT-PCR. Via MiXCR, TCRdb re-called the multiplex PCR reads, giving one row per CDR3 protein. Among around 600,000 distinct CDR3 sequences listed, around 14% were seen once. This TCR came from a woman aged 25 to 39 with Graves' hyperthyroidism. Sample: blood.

CDR3 DNA: TGTGCCAGCCGACCCGACTGGGCGGGAGGTCCCGAGGGGGAGCTGTTTTTT. Protein sequence: CASRPDWAGGPEGELFF. The chain is built from TRBV6-1 and TRBJ2-2, with 8 bases that match TRBD2. Losses at the gene ends were 8 bases for V and 8 bases for J; bases not matched to a gene: 19. Germline values: CDR1 MNHNS, CDR2 SASEGT. The CDR3 is 17 residues long.